This TCR beta chain was found in a study of OX40 agonist ivuxolimab in advanced cancers. Study-wide background: Eligibility admitted prior anti-PD-1, anti-PD-L1 or anti-CTLA-4 therapy; around 41% had some.

Produced via immunoSEQ multiplex PCR; TCRdb's table is partial and in-frame only. The sample has tens of thousands of clones, about 80% seen once. This clone was detected only once. This CDR3 spans 12 amino acids. V lost 1 base, J lost 7 bases, and 7 bases lay in between. The V gene's germline CDR1 is PRHDT and CDR2 FYEKMQ (reference sequence). The sample in question was CD4+ or CD8+ T cells sorted from blood, obtained in a trial of the OX40 agonist ivuxolimab. This sequence was found in an adult with an advanced solid tumor such as melanoma, head and neck, liver or kidney cancer. The chain carries TRBV13 and TRBJ2-5; D is possibly TRBD1 (5 bases). DNA for the CDR3: TGTGCCAGCAGCTTAGAAAGGGGGACCCAGTACTTC. Translated: CASSLERGTQYF. Full variable domain (rest looked up from reference TRBV13 and TRBJ2-5): AAGVIQSPRHLIKEKRETATLKCYPIPRHDTVYWYQQGPGQDPQFLISFYEKMQSDKGSIPDRFSAQQFSDYHSELNMSSLELGDSALYFCASSLERGTQYFGPGTRLLVL.